The T cell receptor (beta chain) described here comes from a study of T cells in Graves' hyperthyroidism and ophthalmopathy. Study as a whole: Upon initial diagnosis and before any treatment, peripheral blood was collected.

Of note for this clonotype: Its specificity is not known.

Germline-derived CDR1 and CDR2 are LGHNA and YNFKEQ. V lost 0 bases to trimming and J lost 2 bases; unmatched junction nucleotides: 14. The CDR3 covers 19 residues. The source material, RNA transcripts, was used to amplify TCR beta CDR3 regions. During a first-round RT-PCR of the TCR CDR3, the HTBI primer set was used. TCRdb reprocessed the multiplex PCR reads via MiXCR and lists one record per CDR3 protein. Of fewer than 700,000 distinct CDR3 sequences listed, roughly 17% were seen once; the top ten hold approximately 18%. Study results and caveats: Most thyroid clonotypes expanded above 0.001 were also detected in blood.

The gene calls are TRBV4-2 and TRBJ2-5; 8 bases match TRBD2. This receptor was obtained from a woman between 18 and 29 years old with Graves' ophthalmopathy. Sequenced material: blood. The CDR3 reads CASSQDRRVAGPPQETQYF. DNA for the CDR3: TGTGCCAGCAGCCAAGATCGAAGGGTAGCGGGACCGCCACAAGAGACCCAGTACTTC.